This T cell receptor (beta chain) appears in the sequencing data of a study of T cells in tuberculosis. Cells were sorted from thawed PBMC rested overnight and stained with GMM-loaded CD1B tetramer, viability dye and anti-CD3. C32 glucose monomycolate from Rhodococcus equi was loaded onto the CD1B tetramers. Measured with immunoSEQ multiplex PCR; TCRdb has only the in-frame clones, and not every one. Of about 58,000 clones listed, 70% to 90% are singletons. V was clipped by 0 bases and J by 1 base, with 4 bases between them. This CDR3 has 13 amino acids. Germline CDR1 SGDLS, CDR2 YYNGEE. J is TRBJ2-5 and V is TRBV9; D remains ambiguous. The sample taken for sequencing was CD1b-GMM tetramer-negative cells sorted from PBMCs. This receptor was obtained from an adult woman with latent tuberculosis. CDR3 region: CASSVDIQETQYF. The DNA of the CDR3 is TGTGCCAGCAGCGTAGATATCCAAGAGACCCAGTACTTC.